This T cell receptor beta chain comes out of a study of OX40 agonist ivuxolimab in advanced cancers. Study background: Patients treated during dose escalation were battling hepatocellular carcinoma, melanoma, renal cell or head and neck cancer.

Assay used: immunoSEQ multiplex PCR; TCRdb lists only in-frame clones, some missing. Altogether around 65,000 clones are present, 70% to 90% being singletons, with the ten largest covering less than 0.45%. In regard to this clone: Antigen specificity is unknown.

Study observations and caveats: Antigen targets of the expanded peripheral T cells went undetermined.

V lost 7 bases and J lost 5, with 8 bases in between. The CDR3 spans 11 residues. The germline gives CDR1 MNHEY, CDR2 SVGAGI. Sequencing was performed on CD4+ or CD8+ T cells sorted from blood, taken in a trial of the OX40 agonist ivuxolimab. The rearrangement uses TRBV6-5 and TRBJ2-5; D unresolved. This receptor was identified in an adult with an advanced solid tumor such as melanoma, head and neck, liver or kidney cancer. DNA for the CDR3: TGTGCCAGCACCGACGAGGAGACCCAGTACTTC. The encoded protein is CASTDEETQYF.